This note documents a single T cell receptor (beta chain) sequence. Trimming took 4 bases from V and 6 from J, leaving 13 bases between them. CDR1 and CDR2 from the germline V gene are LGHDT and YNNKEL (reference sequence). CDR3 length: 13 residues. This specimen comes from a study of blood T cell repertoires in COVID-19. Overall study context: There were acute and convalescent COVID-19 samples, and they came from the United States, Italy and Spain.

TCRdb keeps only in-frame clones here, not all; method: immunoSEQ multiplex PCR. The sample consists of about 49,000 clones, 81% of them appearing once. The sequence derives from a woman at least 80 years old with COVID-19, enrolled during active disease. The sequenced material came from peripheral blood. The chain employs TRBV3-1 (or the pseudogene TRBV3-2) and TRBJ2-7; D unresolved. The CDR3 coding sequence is TGTGCCAGCAGCCGTTCTTCCATGCGCGAGCAGTACTTC. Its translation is CASSRSSMREQYF.